This TCR beta chain was identified during a study of T cell responses to AZD1222 COVID-19 vaccine. Broader study findings: A reported finding is that nearly half of spike-specific TCRs target unmutated variant regions. A mostly white British donor set with more females was recruited, and clonal diversity was possibly underestimated. It was only 6 or 7 AZD1222 recipients who were seropositive at baseline. The study sampled repertoires only after the peak T cell response.

Sequenced by immunoSEQ multiplex PCR; TCRdb stores in-frame clones only, minus some. The table records about 110,000 clones, about 90% of them present only once. Regarding this clone: Antigen: not known.

The CDR3 is 14 amino acids. The V gene's germline CDR1 is MNHNS and CDR2 SASEGT. Trimming pared 1 base from V and 4 bases from J, leaving 10 bases between. Material: peripheral blood, obtained 28 days after the second AZD1222 dose. The rearrangement links TRBV6-1 to TRBJ1-2; D not resolved. The TCR sequence derives from an adult who received the AZD1222 COVID-19 vaccine. The CDR3 protein is CASSEGPAVYGYTF. In DNA, the CDR3 is TGTGCCAGCAGTGAAGGGCCTGCCGTCTATGGCTACACCTTC.